Sequencing of this T cell receptor beta chain was carried out in a study of long-term antiretroviral therapy in people with HIV. About this clone: Its antigen is not known.

Study results and caveats: When set beside controls, HIV repertoires had CDR3 length ranges that were narrower. The repertoire was dominated at all time points by clones expanded before ART. No data on ART adherence, viral resistance or therapy changes.

This was the immunoSEQ v3.0 assay at survey level. Only in-frame clones appear in the TCRdb table, and some are missing; sequencing was by immunoSEQ multiplex PCR. The sample has approximately 39,000 clones; around 80% are singletons. The sequencing here drew on unsorted PBMCs, taken 1.5 years after starting antiretroviral therapy. The receptor was isolated from a man younger than 35 with HIV.

As DNA, the CDR3 is TGTGCCAGCAGCGTATGGTCGGCGAGGAGCTCCTACAATGAGCAGTTCTTC. It yields the protein CASSVWSARSSYNEQFF. The chain combines TRBV9 with TRBJ2-1; D gene unclear. The germline V gene encodes CDR1 SGDLS and CDR2 YYNGEE. Trimming stripped 1 base from V and 0 bases from J, with 14 bases between. The CDR3 length is 17 residues.